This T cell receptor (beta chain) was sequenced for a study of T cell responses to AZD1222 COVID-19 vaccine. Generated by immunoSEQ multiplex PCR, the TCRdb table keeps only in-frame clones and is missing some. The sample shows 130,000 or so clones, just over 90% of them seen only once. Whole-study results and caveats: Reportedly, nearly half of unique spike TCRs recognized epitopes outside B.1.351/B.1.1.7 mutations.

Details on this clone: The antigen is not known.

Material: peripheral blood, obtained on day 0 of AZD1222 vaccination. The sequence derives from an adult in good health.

The CDR3, as DNA: TGTGCCAGCAGTTTAAGACAGGGGTTGCAGCCCCAGCATTTT. Its translation is CASSLRQGLQPQHF. The chain combines TRBV27 with TRBJ1-5; 8 bases match TRBD1. Germline V gene lookup returns CDR1 MNHEY and CDR2 SMNVEV (reference sequence). J gave up 7 bases and V 2 bases, and 4 bases lay outside the gene matches. The CDR3 length is 14 residues.